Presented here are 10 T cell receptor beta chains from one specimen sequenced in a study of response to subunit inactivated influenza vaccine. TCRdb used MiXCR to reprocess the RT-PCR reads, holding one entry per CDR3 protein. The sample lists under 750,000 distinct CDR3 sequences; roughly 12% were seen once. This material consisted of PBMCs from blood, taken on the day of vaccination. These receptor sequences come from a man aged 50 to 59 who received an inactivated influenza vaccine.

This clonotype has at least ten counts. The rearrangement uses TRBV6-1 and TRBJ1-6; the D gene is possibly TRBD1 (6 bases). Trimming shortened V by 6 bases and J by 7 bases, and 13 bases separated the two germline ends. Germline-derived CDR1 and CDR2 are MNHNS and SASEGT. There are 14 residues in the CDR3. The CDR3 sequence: CASSAGRGNSPLHF. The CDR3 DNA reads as TGTGCCAGCAGCGCCGGGAGGGGGAATTCACCCCTCCACTTT.

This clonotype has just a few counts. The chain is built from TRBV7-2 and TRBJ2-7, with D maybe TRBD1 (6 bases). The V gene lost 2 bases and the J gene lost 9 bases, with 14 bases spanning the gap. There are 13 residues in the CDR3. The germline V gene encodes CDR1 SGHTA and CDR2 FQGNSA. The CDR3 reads CASSLKRQAPQYF. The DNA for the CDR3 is TGTGCCAGCAGCTTAAAACGACAGGCACCGCAGTACTTC.

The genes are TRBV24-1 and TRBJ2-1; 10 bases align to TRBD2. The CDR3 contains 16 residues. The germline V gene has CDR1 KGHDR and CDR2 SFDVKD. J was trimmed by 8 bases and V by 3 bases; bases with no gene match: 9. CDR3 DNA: TGTGCCACCAGTGATCCATCTAGCGGGAGCTCTCATGAGCAGTTCTTC. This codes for CATSDPSSGSSHEQFF.

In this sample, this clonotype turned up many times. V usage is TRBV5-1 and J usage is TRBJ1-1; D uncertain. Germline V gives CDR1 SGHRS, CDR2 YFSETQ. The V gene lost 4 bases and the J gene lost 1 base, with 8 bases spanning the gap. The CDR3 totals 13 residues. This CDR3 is CASSIQENTEAFF. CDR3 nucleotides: TGCGCCAGCAGCATACAAGAGAACACTGAAGCTTTCTTT.

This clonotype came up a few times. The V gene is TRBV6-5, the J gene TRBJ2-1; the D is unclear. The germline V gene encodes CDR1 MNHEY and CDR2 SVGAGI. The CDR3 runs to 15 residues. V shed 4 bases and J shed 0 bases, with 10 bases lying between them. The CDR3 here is CASSSPGLSYNEQFF. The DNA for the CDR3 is TGTGCCAGCAGTTCCCCCGGGCTCTCCTACAATGAGCAGTTCTTC.

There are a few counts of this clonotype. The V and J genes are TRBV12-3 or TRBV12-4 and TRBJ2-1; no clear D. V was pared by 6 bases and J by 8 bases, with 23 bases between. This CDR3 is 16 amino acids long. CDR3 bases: TGTGCCAGCAGAAAGGGCGAGGTCGGAACAGTGGATGAGCAGTTCTTC. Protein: CASRKGEVGTVDEQFF.

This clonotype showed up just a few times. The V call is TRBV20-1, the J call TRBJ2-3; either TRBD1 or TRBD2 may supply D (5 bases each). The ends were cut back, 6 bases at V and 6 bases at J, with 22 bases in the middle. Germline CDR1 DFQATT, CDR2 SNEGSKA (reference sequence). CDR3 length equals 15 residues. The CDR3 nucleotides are TGCAGTGCCCCGGGACGAACTACCGACCTTGATACGCAGTATTTT. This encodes CSAPGRTTDLDTQYF.

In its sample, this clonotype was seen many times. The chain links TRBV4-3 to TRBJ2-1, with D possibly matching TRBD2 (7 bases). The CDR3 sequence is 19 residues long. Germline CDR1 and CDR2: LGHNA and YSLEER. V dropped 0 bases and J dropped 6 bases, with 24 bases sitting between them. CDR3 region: CASSQEFTLGGGSGNEQFF. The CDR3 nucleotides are TGCGCCAGCAGCCAAGAATTCACCCTTGGGGGGGGCTCGGGCAATGAGCAGTTCTTC.

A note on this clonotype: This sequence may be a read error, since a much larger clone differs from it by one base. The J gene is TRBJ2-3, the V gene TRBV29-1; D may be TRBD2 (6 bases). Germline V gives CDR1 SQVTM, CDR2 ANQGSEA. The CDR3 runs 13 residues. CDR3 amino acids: CSVAGTSTDTHYF. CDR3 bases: TGCAGCGTCGCGGGGACCAGCACAGATACGCACTATTTT.

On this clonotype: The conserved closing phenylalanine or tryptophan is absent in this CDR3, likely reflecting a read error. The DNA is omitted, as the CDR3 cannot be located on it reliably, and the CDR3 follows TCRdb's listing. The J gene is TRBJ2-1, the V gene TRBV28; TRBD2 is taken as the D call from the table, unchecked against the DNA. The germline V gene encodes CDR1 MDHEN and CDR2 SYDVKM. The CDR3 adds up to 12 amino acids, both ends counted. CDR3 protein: CASSPGLDGPLV.